This entry describes one T cell receptor beta chain. Its antigen is not identified. Germline CDR1 and CDR2: SGHRS and YFSETQ. Trimming removed 3 bases at V and 1 base at J, with 13 bases between. This CDR3 region has 15 residues. The sample belongs to a study of post-analysis software for immune sequencing data. Whole-study context: In terms of disease course, relapsing-remitting, secondary progressive and progressive-relapsing multiple sclerosis were included.

The study's findings and limits: Multiple sclerosis patients had significantly lower normalized Chao1 diversity than controls. In patients, about five TRBV segments were more frequent than in controls, with TRBV5-6, TRBV5-1 and TRBV20-1 among them.

cDNA libraries for TCR beta contained unique molecular identifiers. The yield from roughly 1 to 10 million T cells was about 500,000 cDNA molecules in total. TCRdb reanalysed the PCR reads using MiXCR and keeps one entry per CDR3 protein. Altogether roughly 700,000 distinct CDR3 sequences are present, 25% to 30% being singletons, with the ten largest covering about 0.5%. This receptor was identified in a girl aged 10 to 17 with multiple sclerosis. What was sequenced was blood. The chain is built from TRBV5-1 and TRBJ1-1; D is unresolved. The CDR3 DNA reads TGCGCCAGCAGCTCCCTTGCGGGGAGGAACACTGAAGCTTTCTTT. Translating gives CASSSLAGRNTEAFF.